A selection of T cell receptor beta chains follows, all from one sample in a study of cytomegalovirus exposure and HLA in healthy donors. Some clones are missing from TCRdb's copy, which holds only in-frame ones; the method was immunoSEQ multiplex PCR. The table lists 170,000 or so clones, around 75% of them singletons. Sequencing used PBMCs. These receptors were obtained from a male donor in good health and CMV-seronegative. CDR3s include the opening cysteine and the closing phenylalanine or tryptophan. Each record gives: J gene, D gene, clone size, V gene, CDR3 protein, CDR3 DNA. D genes are given only for firm matches. Rows give clone size only sometimes, using once, few, many, or a class for an expanded clone.

J: TRBJ2-4
D: -
size: once
V: TRBV29-1
CDR3: CSVQGQNIQYF
DNA: TGCAGCGTCCAGGGCCAAAACATTCAGTACTTC

J: TRBJ2-3
D: -
size: -
V: TRBV6-5
CDR3: CASSYLGLSTDTQYF
DNA: TGTGCCAGCAGTTACCTGGGACTTAGCACAGATACGCAGTATTTT

J: TRBJ2-7
D: -
size: -
V: TRBV27
CDR3: CASSSPPGTYEQYF
DNA: TGTGCCAGCAGCAGTCCCCCCGGGACCTACGAGCAGTACTTC

J: TRBJ1-5
D: -
size: -
V: TRBV15
CDR3: CATSRDPGVSNQPQHF
DNA: TGTGCCACCAGCAGAGATCCCGGGGTTAGCAATCAGCCCCAGCATTTT

J: TRBJ2-1
D: TRBD2
size: few
V: TRBV2
CDR3: CASLPGGSYNEQFF
DNA: TGTGCCAGCCTGCCGGGGGGCTCCTACAATGAGCAGTTCTTC

J: TRBJ2-1
D: -
size: few
V: TRBV7-3
CDR3: CASSSTPDTYNEQFF
DNA: TGTGCCAGCAGCTCCACCCCGGACACTTACAATGAGCAGTTCTTC

J: TRBJ2-3
D: -
size: -
V: TRBV5-1
CDR3: CASSGGTESADTQYF
DNA: TGCGCCAGCAGCGGGGGGACAGAGAGCGCAGATACGCAGTATTTT

J: TRBJ2-2
D: TRBD2
size: -
V: TRBV27
CDR3: CASSLSWASGVNTGELFF
DNA: TGTGCCAGCAGTTTATCTTGGGCTAGCGGGGTTAACACCGGGGAGCTGTTTTTT

J: TRBJ1-5
D: -
size: -
V: TRBV5-6
CDR3: CASSPQGTSQPQHF
DNA: TGTGCCAGCAGCCCCCAGGGCACCAGTCAGCCCCAGCATTTT

J: TRBJ1-2
D: -
size: -
V: TRBV19
CDR3: CASNTNYGYTF
DNA: TGTGCCAGTAATACTAACTATGGCTACACCTTC

J: TRBJ1-4
D: -
size: -
V: TRBV5-1
CDR3: CASRWTSTNEKLFF
DNA: TGCGCCAGCCGATGGACATCAACTAATGAAAAACTGTTTTTT

J: TRBJ2-3
D: TRBD2
size: -
V: TRBV6-4
CDR3: CASSDSSGGGSDTQYF
DNA: TGTGCCAGCAGTGACTCTAGTGGCGGGGGGTCAGATACGCAGTATTTT

J: TRBJ1-2
D: TRBD1
size: -
V: TRBV28
CDR3: CASRESDRAYGYTF
DNA: TGTGCCAGCAGGGAATCGGACAGGGCCTATGGCTACACCTTC

J: TRBJ2-1
D: TRBD2
size: -
V: TRBV4-3
CDR3: CASSQDLGREAPNNEQFF
DNA: TGCGCCAGCAGCCAAGATCTCGGCCGGGAGGCACCCAACAATGAGCAGTTCTTC

J: TRBJ2-3
D: -
size: -
V: TRBV7-2
CDR3: CASSFSHTDTQYF
DNA: TGTGCCAGCAGCTTCTCACACACAGATACGCAGTATTTT

J: TRBJ2-7
D: -
size: -
V: TRBV6-6
CDR3: CASSYFGEEYF
DNA: TGTGCCAGCAGTTACTTTGGGGAGGAGTACTTC

J: TRBJ2-7
D: -
size: -
V: TRBV4-3
CDR3: CASSQGNIGSYEQYF
DNA: TGCGCCAGCAGCCAAGGGAATATCGGGAGCTACGAGCAGTACTTC

J: TRBJ2-5
D: -
size: -
V: TRBV6-6
CDR3: CASSTQETQYF
DNA: TGTGCCAGCAGTACACAAGAGACCCAGTACTTC

J: TRBJ1-1
D: -
size: -
V: TRBV10-1
CDR3: CASSATGVGEAFF
DNA: TGCGCCAGCAGCGCCACGGGAGTGGGGGAAGCTTTCTTT

J: TRBJ2-7
D: TRBD1
size: -
V: TRBV7-8
CDR3: CASSKYTGGDSYEQYF
DNA: TGTGCCAGCAGCAAATACACAGGGGGCGATTCCTACGAGCAGTACTTC

J: TRBJ2-1
D: -
size: -
V: TRBV5-6
CDR3: CASSLGPRYNEQFF
DNA: TGTGCCAGCAGCTTGGGTCCCCGGTACAATGAGCAGTTCTTC

J: TRBJ1-1
D: TRBD1
size: -
V: TRBV6-5
CDR3: CASSPTGGTEAFF
DNA: TGTGCCAGCAGTCCAACAGGGGGGACTGAAGCTTTCTTT

J: TRBJ1-2
D: -
size: -
V: TRBV13
CDR3: CASSATTNYGYTF
DNA: TGTGCCAGCAGCGCGACAACTAACTATGGCTACACCTTC

J: TRBJ1-1
D: TRBD1
size: -
V: TRBV7-8
CDR3: CASSPRVRGANTEAFF
DNA: TGTGCCAGCAGCCCAAGGGTCAGGGGGGCGAACACTGAAGCTTTCTTT